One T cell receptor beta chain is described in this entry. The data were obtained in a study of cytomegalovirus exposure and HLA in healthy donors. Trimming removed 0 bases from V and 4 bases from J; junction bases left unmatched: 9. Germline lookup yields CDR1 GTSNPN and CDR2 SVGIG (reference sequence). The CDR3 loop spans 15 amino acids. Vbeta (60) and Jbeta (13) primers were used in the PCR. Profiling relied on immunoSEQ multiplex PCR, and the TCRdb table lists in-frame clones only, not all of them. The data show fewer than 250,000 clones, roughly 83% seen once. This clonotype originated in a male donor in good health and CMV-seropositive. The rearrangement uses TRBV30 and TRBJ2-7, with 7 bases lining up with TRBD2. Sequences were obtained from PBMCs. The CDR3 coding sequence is TGTGCCTGGAGTGTAAGGGCTAGCGGCCTTTACGAGCAGTACTTC. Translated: CAWSVRASGLYEQYF.